Below are 23 T cell receptor beta chains sequenced from a single sample in a study of T cells in Graves' hyperthyroidism and ophthalmopathy. The source material, RNA transcripts, was used to amplify TCR beta CDR3 regions. Primed by the HTBI set, a first-round RT-PCR was run on the TCR CDR3. TCRdb independently ran MiXCR on the multiplex PCR reads; one entry per CDR3 protein. The table shows hundreds of thousands of distinct CDR3 sequences, with roughly 15% occurring only once. The source material was blood. The receptors originated from a woman aged 40-49 years with Graves' ophthalmopathy.

This clonotype was detected ten times or more. V gene TRBV6-1 combines with J gene TRBJ1-2, with TRBD1 matching over 9 bases. CDR3 length equals 16 residues. Germline-derived CDR1 and CDR2 are MNHNS and SASEGT. V dropped 7 bases and J dropped 4; count of bases not matched to a gene: 13. CDR3 protein: CASKQGAHSPGYGYTF. For the CDR3, the DNA is TGTGCCAGCAAACAGGGGGCCCACAGCCCGGGCTATGGCTACACCTTC.

This clonotype appeared a few times. The rearrangement uses TRBV30 and TRBJ2-2; TRBD1 aligns across 7 bases. The V gene end was trimmed by 3 bases and the J gene end by 4 bases; junction bases not matched to a gene: 2. Germline loops: CDR1 GTSNPN, CDR2 SVGIG (reference sequence). The CDR3 is made up of 13 amino acids. The CDR3 spells CAWSDRATGELFF. Written as DNA, the CDR3 is TGTGCCTGGAGCGACAGGGCCACCGGGGAGCTGTTTTTT.

This clonotype was counted many times. The V call is TRBV6-2 or TRBV6-3, the J call TRBJ2-7; the match to TRBD2 covers 7 bases. CDR1 and CDR2 from the germline V gene are MNHEY and SVGEGT. The CDR3 is 14 amino acids. The J segment lost 1 base and the V segment lost 2 bases, leaving 2 bases of the junction unmatched. The DNA for the CDR3 is TGTGCCAGCAGTTACGGACTAGGATCCTACGAGCAGTACTTC. This translates into CASSYGLGSYEQYF.

This clonotype was counted at least ten times. The DNA of the CDR3 is TGTGCCAGCAGAGCAGGGAGCTCTGGAAACACCATATATTTT. Its protein is CASRAGSSGNTIYF. This rearrangement joins TRBV6-1 to TRBJ1-3; D is perhaps TRBD1 (5 bases). CDR3 length: 14 amino acids. The germline V and J ends were trimmed by 6 bases and 0 bases, with 9 bases remaining between them. CDR1 is MNHNS, CDR2 SASEGT, per germline.

This clonotype was seen at least ten times. This chain joins TRBV7-8 and TRBJ2-7, with D possibly being TRBD2 (5 bases). This CDR3 comprises 15 residues. Germline V gene lookup returns CDR1 SGHVS and CDR2 FQNEAQ. V lost 7 bases and J lost 0, with 16 bases in between. DNA for the CDR3: TGTGCCAGCATCCGAGGGTTAGCTGCCTCCTACGAGCAGTACTTC. It specifies CASIRGLAASYEQYF.

This clonotype was recorded many times. Here the CDR3 reads CASSLTPETQYF. DNA for the CDR3: TGTGCCAGCAGCCTCACCCCAGAGACCCAGTACTTC. The V call is TRBV28, the J call TRBJ2-5; no reliable D call. The CDR3 extends over 12 amino acids. V lost 6 bases to trimming and J lost 4 bases, with 9 bases between them. Germline V gene sequence: CDR1 MDHEN, CDR2 SYDVKM.

This clonotype was detected ten times or more. The genes are TRBV6-2 or TRBV6-3 and TRBJ2-7; D is ambiguous. Trimming removed 11 bases at V and 0 bases at J, with 11 bases between. Germline CDR1 and CDR2: MNHEY and SVGEGT. The CDR3 has 12 residues. The CDR3 DNA sequence: TGTGCCGCCGGCAGATACTCCTACGAGCAGTACTTC. It translates to CAAGRYSYEQYF.

V is TRBV20-1 and J is TRBJ2-7; 8 bases line up with TRBD1. Germline CDR1 DFQATT, CDR2 SNEGSKA (reference sequence). V was pared by 1 base and J by 3 bases, with 8 bases of the junction left unmatched. The CDR3 is 15 residues long. CDR3 coding DNA: TGCAGTGCTAGAGGCCCAACAGGGGGTAGCTACGAGCAGTACTTC. Residues: CSARGPTGGSYEQYF.

The chain carries TRBV30 and TRBJ2-2; the D gene is possibly TRBD1 (6 bases). V lost 5 bases to trimming and J lost 7 bases, with 17 bases between them. Germline loops: CDR1 GTSNPN, CDR2 SVGIG (reference sequence). This CDR3 is 14 amino acids long. The CDR3 sequence: CAWPKTGEGGELFF. CDR3 DNA sequence: TGTGCCTGGCCTAAGACAGGAGAGGGCGGGGAGCTGTTTTTT.

The table lists this clonotype with many counts. J is TRBJ1-1 and V is TRBV4-3, with 11 bases lining up with TRBD1. Trimming cost V 5 bases and J 5 bases; bases outside gene matches: 7. CDR3 length equals 15 residues. In germline, CDR1 is LGHNA, CDR2 YSLEER. The CDR3 here is CASSTRDRGFTEAFF. CDR3 DNA: TGCGCCAGCAGCACCCGGGACAGGGGGTTTACTGAAGCTTTCTTT.

Comment on this clonotype: The junction differs from germline at one of its ends, possibly a read error. The rearrangement uses TRBV6-4 and TRBJ1-6; the D gene is possibly TRBD1 (5 bases). The length of the CDR3 is 14 residues. CDR1 is MRHNA, CDR2 SNTAGT, per germline. The CDR3 is CASILQVPNPPLHF. The CDR3 coding sequence is TGTGCCAGCATCTTACAGGTTCCTAATCCACCCCTCCACTTT.

This clonotype was seen many times. The chain recombines TRBV6-1 with TRBJ1-1; tentative D call: TRBD1 (6 bases). The CDR3 totals 15 residues. CDR1 is MNHNS, CDR2 SASEGT, per germline. Trimming pared 5 bases from V and 0 bases from J, leaving 13 bases between. This CDR3 is CASSSLGDMNTEAFF. DNA for the CDR3: TGTGCCAGCAGTAGTCTCGGGGACATGAACACTGAAGCTTTCTTT.

This clonotype was observed at least ten times. The CDR3 is CASSLGQPYGYTF. CDR3 DNA sequence: TGTGCCAGCAGTTTGGGACAGCCTTATGGCTACACCTTC. The chain carries TRBV12-3 or TRBV12-4 and TRBJ1-2, with 7 bases fitting TRBD1. The CDR3 loop spans 13 amino acids. V trimming: 3 bases; J trimming: 5 bases; junction bases outside the gene matches: 3.

This clonotype was picked up a small number of times. This chain joins TRBV7-2 and TRBJ2-7, with TRBD2 as a possible D gene (5 bases). Germline CDR1 is SGHTA and CDR2 is FQGNSA. CDR3 length: 15 residues. V gave up 5 bases and J gave up 2 bases, with 16 bases separating them. DNA for the CDR3: TGTGCCAGCAGCCCCGACCGCGACTACACCTACGAGCAGTACTTC. Its translation: CASSPDRDYTYEQYF.

This clonotype has only a few counts. The CDR3 is CAWSGKGRLETQYF. In DNA form, the CDR3 reads TGTGCCTGGAGTGGGAAGGGGAGGTTGGAGACCCAGTACTTC. V is TRBV30 and J is TRBJ2-5, with D perhaps matching TRBD2 (6 bases). V lost 1 base, J lost 5 bases, and 14 bases lay in between. CDR3 size: 14 residues. Germline V CDR1 and CDR2: GTSNPN, SVGIG (reference sequence).

This clonotype was observed many times. The chain employs TRBV20-1 and TRBJ2-5; unclear D gene. The V end was cut by 3 bases, the J end by 1 base, with 9 bases between. The CDR3 has 13 amino acids. Germline V CDR1 and CDR2: DFQATT, SNEGSKA (reference sequence). The CDR3, as DNA: TGCAGTGCTAGTATCTACGCCCAAGAGACCCAGTACTTC. This sequence encodes CSASIYAQETQYF.

This clonotype was detected a few times. The genes are TRBV28 and TRBJ2-4; D is perhaps TRBD1 (5 bases). Per the germline V gene, CDR1 is MDHEN and CDR2 is SYDVKM. This CDR3 has 16 amino acids. V lost 10 bases and J lost 5, with 24 bases in between. This chain's CDR3 is CATQLMTAGSENIQYF. Written as DNA, the CDR3 is TGTGCCACCCAATTAATGACAGCCGGGTCCGAAAACATTCAGTACTTC.

This clonotype was recorded a few times. A read error may be the cause here, since a much bigger clone is one base away. The rearrangement uses TRBV28 and TRBJ2-5; D is possibly TRBD2 (6 bases). Germline lookup yields CDR1 MDHEN and CDR2 SYDVKM. The CDR3 loop spans 14 amino acids. CDR3 protein: CASSLGTHQEAQYF. CDR3 DNA sequence: TGTGCCAGCAGTTTGGGGACTCACCAAGAGGCCCAGTACTTC.

This clonotype showed up many times. V and J are TRBV7-2 and TRBJ1-2; TRBD1 matches 10 bases. With V trimmed by 7 bases and J by 2 bases, 7 bases remained unmatched. This CDR3 has 15 residues. Germline CDR1 reads SGHTA; CDR2 reads FQGNSA. CDR3 nucleotides: TGTGCCAGCACCTCCGGGACAGGGGTAAACTATGGCTACACCTTC. It specifies CASTSGTGVNYGYTF.

This clonotype was seen more than once but under ten times. This rearrangement joins TRBV5-1 to TRBJ1-1; D is undetermined. The CDR3 spans 15 residues. The germline V and J ends were trimmed by 0 bases and 0 bases, with 9 bases remaining between them. Germline assignment: CDR1 SGHRS and CDR2 YFSETQ. This chain's CDR3 is CASSLDPNMNTEAFF. The DNA for the CDR3 is TGCGCCAGCAGCTTGGACCCAAATATGAACACTGAAGCTTTCTTT.

There are many counts of this clonotype. The V call is TRBV12-3 or TRBV12-4, the J call TRBJ1-5; tentatively, D is TRBD1 (6 bases). This CDR3 spans 15 amino acids. V gave up 4 bases and J gave up 7 bases, with 17 bases separating them. The CDR3 DNA is TGTGCCAGCAGTTCGCTGACAGGACCTAACCAGCCCCAGCATTTT. Translation gives CASSSLTGPNQPQHF.

In this sample, this clonotype turned up many times. The rearrangement uses TRBV2 and TRBJ1-3; D is perhaps TRBD1 (5 bases). This CDR3 comprises 13 residues. V was shortened by 4 bases and J by 2 bases, with 6 bases between the two germline ends. Germline loops: CDR1 SNHLY, CDR2 FYNNEI. This CDR3 is CASSVQAGNTIYF. In nucleotides, the CDR3 is TGTGCCAGCAGTGTACAGGCTGGAAACACCATATATTTT.

The chain has TRBV20-1 and TRBJ2-7; 8 bases agree with TRBD2. The CDR3 consists of 14 residues. After removal of 4 bases from V and 3 bases from J, the junction contained 8 bases not matched to a gene. Germline V gene data show CDR1 as DFQATT and CDR2 as SNEGSKA (reference sequence). The CDR3 region is CSATPTSENYEQYF. CDR3 coding DNA: TGCAGTGCTACCCCGACTAGCGAGAACTACGAGCAGTACTTC.